A selection of T cell receptor beta chains follows, all from one sample in a study of CD8+ T cells in alopecia areata. Some clones are missing from TCRdb's copy, which holds only in-frame ones; the method was immunoSEQ multiplex PCR. The repertoire holds about 69,000 clones, with roughly 61% as singletons. The sequencing used CD8+ T cells sorted from blood, collected at week 0. The receptors were gathered from a human donor with alopecia areata. CDR3s include the opening cysteine and the closing phenylalanine or tryptophan. Fields, in order: clone size, J gene, V gene, CDR3 length, CDR3 protein. Size is omitted from some rows. Given values are once, few, many or a class for expanded clones.

>.|TRBJ1-1|TRBV13|16
CASSSVDSPDGTEAFF
>.|TRBJ2-5|TRBV28|16
CASSLRQGRYQETQYF
>.|TRBJ1-2|TRBV4-1|15
CASSQVQGAGYGYTF
>.|TRBJ1-1|TRBV27|15
CASSTPGQMNTEAFF
>.|TRBJ1-5|TRBV19|15
CASTSGTGDNQPQHF
>.|TRBJ2-3|TRBV27|12
CAVGLFPDTQYF
>few|TRBJ2-2|TRBV4-3|18
CASSQDKFYGVVPGELFF
>.|TRBJ2-1|TRBV27|15
CASSLWGDSYNEQFF
>.|TRBJ1-2|TRBV4-3|14
CASSQAGGDYGYTF
>.|TRBJ1-2|TRBV5-6|13
CASSLWGSLGYTF
>.|TRBJ2-7|TRBV5-6|14
CASSLLAGPYEQYF
>.|TRBJ1-1|TRBV30|13
CAWSYDRGTEAFF
>many|TRBJ1-2|TRBV27|16
CASSTGQGRENDGYTF
>.|TRBJ2-6|TRBV4-3|16
CASSQDPFAGANVLTF
>.|TRBJ2-2|TRBV4-1|15
CASSQLMGGSGELFF
>.|TRBJ1-2|TRBV6-5|14
CASSSGGGVRGYTF
>.|TRBJ2-7|TRBV7-2|13
CASSYGGSYEQYF
>.|TRBJ2-3|TRBV7-3|15
CASSLGTSGTDTQYF
>.|TRBJ2-5|TRBV18|16
CASSPGRAGSQETQYF
>.|TRBJ2-2|TRBV29-1|11
CSVGGYGELFF
>.|TRBJ2-7|TRBV19|14
CASSKGLSLYEQYF
>once|TRBJ2-3|TRBV5-1|15
CASSHGLVNTDTQYF
>.|TRBJ1-5|TRBV27|14
CASSRGDSNQPQHF
>few|TRBJ1-5|TRBV4-2|20
CASSQDSRDGPVSLDRPQHF
>.|TRBJ1-1|TRBV10-3|14
CAITATGQNTEAFF
>.|TRBJ2-5|TRBV9|16
CASSVGSNRYQETQYF
>.|TRBJ2-7|TRBV7-9|12
CASSPGGYEQYF
>once|TRBJ2-1|TRBV7-9|15
CASSSDFWGYNEQFF
>.|TRBJ1-1|TRBV30|14
CAWKIRGQYTEAFF
>.|TRBJ1-5|TRBV10-3|16
CASSDLLGAVGQPQHF
>few|TRBJ2-7|TRBV6-5|12
CASSSGTLEQYF
>once|TRBJ2-1|TRBV27|13
CASSLSLGTGQFF
>.|TRBJ1-2|TRBV28|14
CASSSRRRGYGYTF